This TCR beta chain was obtained from a study of blood T cell repertoires in COVID-19. Study background: Acute and convalescent COVID-19 samples came from the United States, Italy and Spain. T cells, B-cell-depleted T cells, or PBMCs provided the cDNA or gDNA that served as material.

V gave up 7 bases and J gave up 0 bases, with 27 bases separating them. There are 19 residues in the CDR3. Germline V lookup: CDR1 MRHNA, CDR2 SNTAGT. As processed by the authors: Scientists estimated how many nucleated cells there were by amplifying reference gene primers. Repertoires were generated with immunoSEQ multiplex PCR, while TCRdb's copy carries only in-frame clones and drops some. The DNA was the basis for D and trimming; V, J and clone size are from that table. The sample consists of 94,000 or so clones, about 86% of them appearing once. The material sequenced was peripheral blood. This sequence joins TRBV6-4 and TRBJ1-1; a weak D match, TRBD1 (5 bases). This clonotype originated in a woman in her seventies with acute or convalescent COVID-19. The CDR3 nucleotides are TGTGCCAGCATTGAGAGGCCAGAGCCAAAGACAGACTTGAACACTGAAGCTTTCTTT. Protein product: CASIERPEPKTDLNTEAFF.